This TCR beta chain was captured in a study of identical twins. This clonotype was picked up many times. Through template switching, a universal primer site was introduced, and the cDNA contained unique molecular identifiers. TCRdb reprocessed the 5' RACE reads via MiXCR and lists one record per CDR3 protein. The sample includes hundreds of thousands of distinct CDR3 sequences, 6.1% seen only once; the top ten take around 2%. Material for sequencing was naive T cells sorted from blood. The receptor was derived from a man aged 18 to 30 in good health.

The CDR3 protein is CASSFSGKAPGELFF. CDR3 DNA sequence: TGCGCCAGCAGCTTCTCAGGGAAGGCTCCCGGGGAGCTGTTTTTT. The chain carries TRBV5-1 and TRBJ2-2; D is possibly TRBD1 (5 bases). Germline V lookup: CDR1 SGHRS, CDR2 YFSETQ. V lost 2 bases, J lost 6 bases, and 14 bases lay in between. CDR3 length equals 15 residues.